This T cell receptor beta chain was recovered during a study of blood T cell repertoires in COVID-19. The CDR3 runs to 14 residues. The V gene lost 5 bases and the J gene lost 10 bases, with 18 bases spanning the gap. Germline lookup yields CDR1 LNHDA and CDR2 SQIVND (reference sequence). The assay was immunoSEQ multiplex PCR, and TCRdb's table has in-frame clones only and misses some. The table has about 59,000 clones, roughly three quarters seen once; the top ten hold roughly 3.2%. The source is a man in his sixties with acute or convalescent COVID-19. The material sequenced was peripheral blood. The chain carries TRBV19 and TRBJ2-1; a possible D gene is TRBD1 (5 bases). CDR3 residues: CASSGFGAFGEQFF. CDR3 bases: TGTGCCAGTAGTGGATTTGGGGCTTTTGGCGAGCAGTTCTTC.